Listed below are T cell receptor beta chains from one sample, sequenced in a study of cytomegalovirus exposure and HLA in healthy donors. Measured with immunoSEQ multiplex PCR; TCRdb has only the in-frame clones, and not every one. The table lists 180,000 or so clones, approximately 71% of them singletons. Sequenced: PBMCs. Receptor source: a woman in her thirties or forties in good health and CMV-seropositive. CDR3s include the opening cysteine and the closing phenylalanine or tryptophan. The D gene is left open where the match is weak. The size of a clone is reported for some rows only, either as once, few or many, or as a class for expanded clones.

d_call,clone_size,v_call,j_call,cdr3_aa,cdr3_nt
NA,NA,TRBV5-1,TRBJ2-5,CASHSQARETQYF,TGCGCCTCCCATTCGCAGGCCCGGGAGACCCAGTACTTC
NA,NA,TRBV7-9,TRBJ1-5,CASSLAGAGVNQPQHF,TGTGCCAGCAGCTTAGCAGGCGCCGGGGTAAATCAGCCCCAGCATTTT
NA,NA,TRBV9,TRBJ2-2,CASSVAVGDTGELFF,TGTGCCAGCAGCGTAGCGGTGGGAGACACCGGGGAGCTGTTTTTT
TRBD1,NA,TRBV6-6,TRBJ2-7,CASSHQGVVEQYF,TGTGCCAGCAGCCACCAGGGGGTAGTCGAGCAGTACTTC
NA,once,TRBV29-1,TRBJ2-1,CSVVFQGSRDEQFF,TGCAGCGTTGTATTCCAGGGGAGTAGGGATGAGCAGTTCTTC
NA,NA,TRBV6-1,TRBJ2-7,CASSVTAGEQYF,TGTGCCAGCAGTGTCACAGCTGGGGAGCAGTACTTC
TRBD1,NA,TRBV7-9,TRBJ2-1,CSSRTGVSEQFF,TGTTCCAGCCGTACAGGGGTGAGTGAGCAGTTCTTC
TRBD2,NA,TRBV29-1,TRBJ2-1,CSVELLAGVFNEQFF,TGCAGCGTTGAATTACTAGCGGGAGTGTTTAATGAGCAGTTCTTC
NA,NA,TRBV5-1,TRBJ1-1,CASSYDRTESEAFF,TGCGCCAGCAGCTACGACAGGACGGAGTCTGAAGCTTTCTTT
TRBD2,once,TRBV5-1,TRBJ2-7,CASSLGASGRSYEQYF,TGCGCCAGCAGCTTGGGCGCTAGCGGGAGATCGTACGAGCAGTACTTC
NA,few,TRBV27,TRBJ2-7,CASSLKTGLSYEQYF,TGTGCCAGCAGTTTAAAAACAGGGCTCTCCTACGAGCAGTACTTC
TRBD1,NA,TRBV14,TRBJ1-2,CASSQGQGYGYTF,TGTGCCAGCAGCCAAGGACAGGGCTATGGCTACACCTTC
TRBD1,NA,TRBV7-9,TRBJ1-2,CASSLVGQGYTF,TGTGCCAGCAGCTTAGTGGGACAGGGCTACACCTTC
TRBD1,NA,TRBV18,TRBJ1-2,CASSPRQGVDGYTF,TGTGCCAGCTCACCCAGACAGGGTGTCGATGGCTACACCTTC
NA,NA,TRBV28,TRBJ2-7,CASSLFQGRYEQYF,TGTGCCAGCAGTTTATTTCAGGGAAGGTACGAGCAGTACTTC
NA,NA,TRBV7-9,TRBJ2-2,CASTSFLETGELFF,TGTGCCAGCACCTCCTTTTTGGAGACCGGGGAGCTGTTTTTT
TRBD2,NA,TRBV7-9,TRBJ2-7,CASSFGYGTKAHEQYF,TGTGCCAGCAGCTTCGGCTACGGGACTAAGGCCCACGAGCAGTACTTC
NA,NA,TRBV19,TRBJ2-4,CASSIGGRGGWSKNIQYF,TGTGCCAGTAGTATCGGAGGGAGAGGGGGCTGGTCCAAAAACATTCAGTACTTC
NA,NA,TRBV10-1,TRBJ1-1,CASSDPGDTEAFF,TGCGCCAGCAGTGATCCCGGGGACACTGAAGCTTTCTTT
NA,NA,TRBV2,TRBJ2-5,CASSERRGTLSETQYF,TGTGCCAGCAGTGAACGCCGGGGGACCCTATCGGAGACCCAGTACTTC
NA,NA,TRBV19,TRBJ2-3,CASSMVAGRNTDTQYF,TGTGCCAGTAGTATGGTTGCGGGAAGGAACACAGATACGCAGTATTTT
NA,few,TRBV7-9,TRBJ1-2,CASSLGANYGYTF,TGTGCCAGCAGCTTAGGAGCTAACTATGGCTACACCTTC
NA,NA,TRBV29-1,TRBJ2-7,CSVGGRSSYEQYF,TGCAGCGTTGGGGGCCGAAGCTCCTACGAGCAGTACTTC
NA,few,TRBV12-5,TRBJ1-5,CAHKSGLTRDQPQHF,TGTGCTCATAAGTCGGGACTTACTCGGGATCAGCCCCAGCATTTT
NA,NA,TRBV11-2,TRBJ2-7,CASSLDAGPYEQYF,TGTGCCAGCAGCTTAGATGCGGGGCCCTACGAGCAGTACTTC
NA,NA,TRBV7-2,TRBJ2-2,CATEAGTNTGELFF,TGTGCCACCGAGGCCGGGACGAACACCGGGGAGCTGTTTTTT
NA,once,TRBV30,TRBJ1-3,CAREVGNTIYF,TGTGCGAGGGAGGTTGGAAACACCATATATTTT
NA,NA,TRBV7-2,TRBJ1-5,CASRREAGQPQHF,TGTGCCAGCAGAAGAGAGGCGGGGCAGCCCCAGCATTTT
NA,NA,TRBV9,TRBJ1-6,CASSVELISPLHF,TGTGCCAGCAGCGTAGAATTAATCTCACCCCTCCACTTT
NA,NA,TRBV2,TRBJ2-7,CASASARSYEQYF,TGTGCCAGCGCTTCAGCGAGGAGCTACGAGCAGTACTTC
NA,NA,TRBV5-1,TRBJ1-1,CASSFGNLERNTEAFF,TGCGCCAGCAGCTTCGGCAACCTAGAAAGAAACACTGAAGCTTTCTTT
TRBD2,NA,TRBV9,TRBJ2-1,CASSLRAGGPYNEQFF,TGTGCCAGCAGCTTAAGAGCGGGAGGTCCCTACAATGAGCAGTTCTTC
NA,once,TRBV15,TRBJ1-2,CATSRVGGAGAYGYTF,TGTGCCACCAGCAGAGTTGGGGGCGCGGGGGCTTATGGCTACACCTTC
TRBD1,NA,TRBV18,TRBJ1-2,CASSPISTFGQGGGGYTF,TGTGCCAGCTCACCAATCAGTACTTTCGGACAGGGCGGAGGAGGCTACACCTTC
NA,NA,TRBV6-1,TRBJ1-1,CASSDRVEDPEAFF,TGTGCCAGCAGTGACCGAGTTGAGGATCCTGAAGCTTTCTTT
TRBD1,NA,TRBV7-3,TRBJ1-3,CASSRDAGGASGNTIYF,TGTGCCAGCAGCCGTGACGCAGGGGGCGCTTCTGGGAACACCATATATTTT
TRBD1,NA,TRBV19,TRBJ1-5,CASSIQGGNQPQHF,TGTGCCAGTAGTATCCAGGGGGGCAATCAGCCCCAGCATTTT
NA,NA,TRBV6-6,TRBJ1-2,CASSSQVSGNYGYTF,TGTGCCAGCAGTTCCCAAGTGTCGGGAAACTATGGCTACACCTTC
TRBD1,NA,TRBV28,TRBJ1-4,CASSSTGVEKLFF,TGTGCCAGCAGTTCGACAGGGGTTGAAAAACTGTTTTTT
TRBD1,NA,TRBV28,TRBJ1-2,CASWGVTGGYGYTF,TGTGCCAGCTGGGGCGTGACAGGGGGATATGGCTACACCTTC
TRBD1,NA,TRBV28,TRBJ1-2,CASSAPRGVNGYTF,TGTGCCAGCAGTGCACCCAGGGGGGTTAATGGCTACACCTTC
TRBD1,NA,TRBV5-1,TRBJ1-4,CASSTGQGINEKLFF,TGCGCCAGCAGCACCGGACAGGGGATTAATGAAAAACTGTTTTTT